Below are 24 T cell receptor beta chains sequenced from a single sample in a study of blood T cell repertoires in COVID-19. Data came from immunoSEQ multiplex PCR; TCRdb stores just in-frame clones and leaves some out. The sample shows 95,000 to 150,000 clones, less than 85% of them seen only once. The sample comprised peripheral blood. The receptors stem from a human donor with acute or convalescent COVID-19. The donor label of this sample is uncertain.

The chain joins TRBV19 to TRBJ2-5; 7 bases map to TRBD2. The V segment lost 8 bases and the J segment 5 bases; nucleotides outside the gene matches: 8. Germline CDR1 and CDR2: LNHDA and SQIVND (reference sequence). This CDR3 region has 13 residues. The CDR3 reads CASGSGGRETQYF. The DNA for the CDR3 is TGTGCCAGTGGGTCGGGGGGTCGGGAGACCCAGTACTTC. Full variable domain (outside the CDR3, taken from reference TRBV19 and TRBJ2-5): DGGITQSPKYLFRKEGQNVTLSCEQNLNHDAMYWYRQDPGQGLRLIYYSQIVNDFQKGDIAEGYSVSREKKESFPLTVTSAQKNPTAFYLCASGSGGRETQYFGPGTRLLVL.

The chain uses TRBV6-4 and TRBJ2-2; 7 bases agree with TRBD1. The CDR3 is 14 residues long. The trim removed 6 bases at V and 1 base at J, leaving 2 bases unmatched. Germline V gene sequence: CDR1 MRHNA, CDR2 SNTAGT. The CDR3 coding sequence is TGTGCCAGCAGCCGACAGGGGAACACCGGGGAGCTGTTTTTT. Translating it yields CASSRQGNTGELFF.

This clone was observed a handful of times. J is TRBJ1-2 and V is TRBV29-1, with D perhaps matching TRBD1 (6 bases). Between the trimmed V and J ends, which lost 7 bases and 8 bases, there was a span of 20 bases. The CDR3 runs 13 residues. Germline CDR1 reads SQVTM; CDR2 reads ANQGSEA. The CDR3 bases are TGCAGCGCCCGGGACATCGGGACGCTCGGCTACACCTTC. Its translation: CSARDIGTLGYTF.

This clone has ten or more counts. The chain links TRBV29-1 to TRBJ2-7; 9 positions agree with TRBD1. CDR1 is SQVTM and CDR2 is ANQGSEA in the germline V gene. The CDR3 is 14 residues long. Trimming at V came to 7 bases and at J to 3 bases, leaving 10 bases not matched to a gene. The CDR3 spells CSALSGTGLYEQYF. Written as DNA, the CDR3 is TGCAGCGCTCTCTCCGGGACAGGGCTCTACGAGCAGTACTTC.

A remark on this clone: Within the sample, other DNA sequences also encode this same CDR3. The rearrangement joins TRBV5-8 to TRBJ1-5; D uncertain. Trimming stripped 7 bases from V and 0 bases from J, with 8 bases between. There are 13 residues in the CDR3. Per germline, CDR1 SGHTS and CDR2 YDEGEE. CDR3 coding DNA: TGTGCCAGCCGGCGGTATAGCAATCAGCCCCAGCATTTT. The encoded protein is CASRRYSNQPQHF.

Here the CDR3 reads CASSHLLYNEQFF. In DNA form, the CDR3 reads TGTGCCAGCAGCCATCTCCTTTACAATGAGCAGTTCTTC. This chain connects TRBV3-1 (or the pseudogene TRBV3-2) to TRBJ2-1; D remains ambiguous. Germline V gene sequence: CDR1 LGHDT, CDR2 YNNKEL (reference sequence). The CDR3 runs to 13 residues. Trimming pared 3 bases from V and 4 bases from J, leaving 7 bases between.

This sequence joins TRBV6-5 and TRBJ2-3; 7 positions match TRBD1. CDR1 MNHEY and CDR2 SVGAGI come from the germline V gene. The ends lost 6 bases at V and 11 bases at J; junction bases unmatched: 8. The CDR3 extends over 12 amino acids. CDR3 DNA: TGTGCCAGCAGAACAGGGGCTTTGGGGCAGTATTTT. As protein: CASRTGALGQYF.

The CDR3 sequence: CASSDGQPQHF. For the CDR3, the DNA is TGTGCCAGCAGTGACGGTCAGCCCCAGCATTTT. The J gene is TRBJ1-5, the V gene TRBV6-1; the D is unclear. CDR1 and CDR2 from the germline V gene are MNHNS and SASEGT. V shed 3 bases and J shed 6 bases, with 3 bases lying between them. This CDR3 spans 11 amino acids.

In this sample, this clone turned up a few times. V and J are TRBV9 and TRBJ2-6; D not resolved. The V gene's germline CDR1 is SGDLS and CDR2 YYNGEE. This CDR3 is built from 14 residues. Trimming stripped 3 bases from V and 0 bases from J, with 4 bases between. The CDR3 DNA follows: TGTGCCAGCAGCGCCATCTCTGGGGCCAACGTCCTGACTTTC. Translated, it gives CASSAISGANVLTF. Variable domain in full (rest from reference TRBV9 and TRBJ2-6): DSGVTQTPKHLITATGQRVTLRCSPRSGDLSVYWYQQSLDQGLQFLIQYYNGEERAKGNILERFSAQQFPDLHSELNLSSLELGDSALYFCASSAISGANVLTFGAGSRLTVL.

The chain joins TRBV19 to TRBJ1-6; possible D gene TRBD1, 5 bases. Germline V CDR1 and CDR2: LNHDA, SQIVND (reference sequence). Trimming took 5 bases from V and 4 from J, leaving 15 bases between them. The CDR3 spans 16 residues. The CDR3, as DNA: TGTGCCAGTAGTCCTACAGGAACCCTTTATAATTCACCCCTCCACTTT. Its translation is CASSPTGTLYNSPLHF. The full variable domain, completed using reference TRBV19 and TRBJ1-6, is DGGITQSPKYLFRKEGQNVTLSCEQNLNHDAMYWYRQDPGQGLRLIYYSQIVNDFQKGDIAEGYSVSREKKESFPLTVTSAQKNPTAFYLCASSPTGTLYNSPLHFGNGTRLTVT.

The chain employs TRBV28 and TRBJ1-2; 9 nucleotides line up with TRBD1. This CDR3 is built from 14 residues. CDR1 and CDR2 (germline): MDHEN, SYDVKM. Unmatched junction bases numbered 10, after V lost 7 bases and J lost 7 bases. The DNA of the CDR3 is TGTGCCAGCAATATTGGGACAGGGTCGCGTGGCTACACCTTC. Its protein is CASNIGTGSRGYTF.

The chain is built from TRBV30 and TRBJ2-1; TRBD2 aligns across 7 bases. The CDR3 runs 13 residues. CDR1 and CDR2 (germline): GTSNPN, SVGIG (reference sequence). V trimming: 2 bases; J trimming: 7 bases; junction bases outside the gene matches: 5. Here the CDR3 DNA reads TGTGCCTGGAGTCGGGGGGTCGGGAATGAGCAGTTCTTC. Translation gives CAWSRGVGNEQFF.

The chain carries TRBV11-2 and TRBJ2-3; 7 bases line up with TRBD1. The CDR3 has 15 amino acids. The germline gives CDR1 SGHAT, CDR2 FQNNGV. Trimming cost V 4 bases and J 3 bases; bases outside gene matches: 7. The CDR3 DNA reads TGTGCCAGCAGCTCCCGAGGACAGGCGACAGATACGCAGTATTTT. It yields the protein CASSSRGQATDTQYF.

The chain carries TRBV10-3 and TRBJ2-1; D perhaps matches TRBD2 (5 bases). V shed 8 bases and J shed 9 bases, with 14 bases lying between them. There are 12 residues in the CDR3. The germline V gene encodes CDR1 ENHRY and CDR2 SYGVKD. CDR3 residues: CAIAETRSEQFF. DNA of the CDR3: TGTGCCATCGCCGAAACTAGGAGTGAGCAGTTCTTC.

This clone was detected only a few times. The V gene is TRBV10-2, the J gene TRBJ2-2; D is ambiguous. Germline CDR1 reads WSHSY; CDR2 reads SAAADI. The CDR3 is made up of 12 amino acids. With 0 bases removed from V and 9 bases from J, the gap between germline ends came to 5 bases. CDR3: CASSESGRELFF. The DNA for the CDR3 is TGCGCCAGCAGTGAGTCGGGCAGGGAGCTGTTTTTT.

The chain uses TRBV2 and TRBJ2-7; D is unclear. CDR3 length: 14 residues. Looked up from germline, CDR1 is SNHLY and CDR2 is FYNNEI. Trimming took off 6 bases at V and 0 bases at J, with 12 bases between the two ends. The CDR3 loop reads CASRNTEFSYEQYF. The CDR3 nucleotides read TGTGCCAGCAGGAATACAGAGTTCTCCTACGAGCAGTACTTC. Full variable domain (rest looked up from reference TRBV2 and TRBJ2-7): EPEVTQTPSHQVTQMGQEVILRCVPISNHLYFYWYRQILGQKVEFLVSFYNNEISEKSEIFDDQFSVERPDGSNFTLKIRSTKLEDSAMYFCASRNTEFSYEQYFGPGTRLTVT.

V gene TRBV7-6 combines with J gene TRBJ1-5, with D tentatively TRBD1 (6 bases). Trimming took 3 bases from V and 2 from J, leaving 17 bases between them. Germline-derived CDR1 and CDR2 are SGHVS and FNYEAQ. The CDR3 has 17 residues. The CDR3 loop reads CASSFPRTHRGNQPQHF. The DNA of the CDR3 is TGTGCCAGCAGCTTTCCTCGGACTCACAGGGGCAATCAGCCCCAGCATTTT.

In this sample, this clone turned up once. The V gene is TRBV5-4, the J gene TRBJ1-3, with no clear D. The CDR3 spans 14 residues. The V end lost 0 bases, the J end lost 2 bases, and 6 bases lay between the germline ends. The germline V gene encodes CDR1 SGHNT and CDR2 YYREEE (reference sequence). CDR3 DNA sequence: TGTGCCAGCAGCTTGGCCGGGGCTGGAAACACCATATATTTT. This gives the protein CASSLAGAGNTIYF.

The J gene is TRBJ1-5, the V gene TRBV19; D possibly corresponds to TRBD1 (6 bases). The V and J ends lost 10 bases and 1 base respectively, with 11 bases between them. This CDR3 has 13 residues. The V gene's germline CDR1 is LNHDA and CDR2 SQIVND (reference sequence). The chain's CDR3 is CATRDTSNQPQHF. The CDR3 DNA reads as TGTGCCACTAGGGACACGAGCAATCAGCCCCAGCATTTT.

This clone was seen a few times. This chain links TRBV4-1 with TRBJ1-4; D is unclear. Germline values: CDR1 MGHRA, CDR2 YSYEKL. Trimming shortened V by 1 base and J by 0 bases, and 12 bases separated the two germline ends. This CDR3 is built from 17 residues. DNA of the CDR3: TGCGCCAGCAGCCAAGTTGGGCCCATCACAACTAATGAAAAACTGTTTTTT. Its protein is CASSQVGPITTNEKLFF.

This clone was seen only a few times. This chain connects TRBV4-1 to TRBJ2-1, with TRBD2 matching 12 bases. The germline V gene encodes CDR1 MGHRA and CDR2 YSYEKL. This CDR3 spans 16 amino acids. The trim removed 4 bases at V and 5 bases at J, leaving 6 bases unmatched. Here the CDR3 reads CASSRGLAGGHNEQFF. In nucleotides, the CDR3 is TGCGCCAGCAGCCGAGGGCTAGCGGGGGGGCACAATGAGCAGTTCTTC.

The rearrangement joins TRBV6-5 to TRBJ1-6, with unresolved D. Trimming pared 7 bases from V and 6 bases from J, leaving 10 bases between. The CDR3 loop spans 13 amino acids. Germline lookup yields CDR1 MNHEY and CDR2 SVGAGI. The CDR3 loop is CASNRGSNSPLHF. For the CDR3, the DNA is TGTGCCAGCAACCGAGGTAGTAATTCACCCCTCCACTTT.

V and J are TRBV4-1 and TRBJ1-2, with unresolved D. Germline values: CDR1 MGHRA, CDR2 YSYEKL. CDR3 length: 13 amino acids. V was pared by 4 bases and J by 2 bases, with 8 bases between. The CDR3 nucleotides are TGCGCCAGCAGCCTTGACGGGAACTATGGCTACACCTTC. Its translation is CASSLDGNYGYTF.

The gene calls are TRBV9 and TRBJ1-1; D remains unclear. In germline, CDR1 is SGDLS, CDR2 YYNGEE. Trimming removed 4 bases from V and 1 base from J, with 11 bases in between. The CDR3 covers 14 residues. CDR3 DNA: TGTGCCAGCAGCCCCACGGAGGGGAACACTGAAGCTTTCTTT. Its protein product is CASSPTEGNTEAFF.